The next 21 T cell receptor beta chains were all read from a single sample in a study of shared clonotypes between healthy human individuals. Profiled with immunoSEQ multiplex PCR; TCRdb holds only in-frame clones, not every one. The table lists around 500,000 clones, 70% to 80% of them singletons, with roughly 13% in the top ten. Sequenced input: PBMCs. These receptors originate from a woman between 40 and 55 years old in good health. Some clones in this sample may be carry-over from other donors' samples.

The CDR3 DNA is TGCGCCAGCAGTCGGGCAGGGGACACCGGGGAGCTGTTTTTT. Amino acid sequence: CASSRAGDTGELFF. The genes are TRBV10-1 and TRBJ2-2; D perhaps matches TRBD1 (6 bases). V was cut by 5 bases and J by 3 bases, with 10 bases left in between. The germline CDR1 and CDR2 sequences are WNHNN and SYGVQD (reference sequence). This CDR3 comprises 14 residues.

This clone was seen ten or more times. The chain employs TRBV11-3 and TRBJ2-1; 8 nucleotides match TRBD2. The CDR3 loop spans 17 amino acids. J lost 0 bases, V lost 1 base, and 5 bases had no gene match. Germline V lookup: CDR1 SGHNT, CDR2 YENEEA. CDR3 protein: CASSLGVAGSSYNEQFF. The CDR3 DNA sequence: TGTGCCAGCAGCTTAGGGGTAGCGGGAAGCTCCTACAATGAGCAGTTCTTC.

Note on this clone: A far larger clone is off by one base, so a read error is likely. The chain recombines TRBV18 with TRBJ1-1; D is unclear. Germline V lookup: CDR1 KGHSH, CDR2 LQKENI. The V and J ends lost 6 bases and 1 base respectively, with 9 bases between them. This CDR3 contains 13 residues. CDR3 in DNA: TGTGCCAGCTCTCAACGGCAGAACACTGAAGCTTTCTTT. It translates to CASSQRQNTEAFF.

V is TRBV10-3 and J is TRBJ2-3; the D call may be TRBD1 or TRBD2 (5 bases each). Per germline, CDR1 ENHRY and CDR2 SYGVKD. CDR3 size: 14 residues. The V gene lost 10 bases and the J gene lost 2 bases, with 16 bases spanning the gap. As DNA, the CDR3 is TGTGCCACGTCCTTGACAGCGGACACAGATACGCAGTATTTT. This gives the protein CATSLTADTDTQYF.

CDR3 amino acids: CASLQARDSYEQYF. The CDR3, as DNA: TGTGCCAGCCTCCAAGCCCGGGACTCCTACGAGCAGTACTTC. V and J are TRBV28 and TRBJ2-7, with a tentative D call TRBD2 (5 bases). Germline lookup yields CDR1 MDHEN and CDR2 SYDVKM. The V and J ends lost 8 bases and 0 bases respectively, with 14 bases between them. The CDR3 has 14 residues.

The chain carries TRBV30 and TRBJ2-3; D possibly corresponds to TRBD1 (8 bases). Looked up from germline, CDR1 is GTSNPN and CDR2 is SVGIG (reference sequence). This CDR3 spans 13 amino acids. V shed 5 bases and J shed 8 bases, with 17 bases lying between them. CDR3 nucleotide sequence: TGTGCCTGGCAGACAGGGGAGGGAGGTACGCAGTATTTT. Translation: CAWQTGEGGTQYF.

The chain's CDR3 is CASRGSRDPTRNEQFF. The DNA of the CDR3 is TGTGCCAGTAGAGGTTCGCGGGACCCGACTAGGAATGAGCAGTTCTTC. The chain is built from TRBV19 and TRBJ2-1; possible D gene TRBD2, 6 bases. This CDR3 is built from 16 residues. Germline V CDR1 and CDR2: LNHDA, SQIVND (reference sequence). With 6 bases removed from V and 7 bases from J, the gap between germline ends came to 22 bases.

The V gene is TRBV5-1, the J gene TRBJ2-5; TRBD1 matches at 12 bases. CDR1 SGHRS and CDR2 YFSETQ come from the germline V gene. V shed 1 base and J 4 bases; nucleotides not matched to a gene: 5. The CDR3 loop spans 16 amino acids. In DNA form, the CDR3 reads TGCGCCAGCAGCTTGTCGGGACAGGGGGCGGGAGAGACCCAGTACTTC. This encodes CASSLSGQGAGETQYF.

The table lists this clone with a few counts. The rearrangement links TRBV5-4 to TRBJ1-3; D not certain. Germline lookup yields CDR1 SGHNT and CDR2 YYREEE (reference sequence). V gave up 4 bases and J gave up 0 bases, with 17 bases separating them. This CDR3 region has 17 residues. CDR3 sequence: CASSVNTGRSSGNTIYF. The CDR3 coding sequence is TGTGCCAGCAGCGTAAATACCGGGCGAAGCTCTGGAAACACCATATATTTT.

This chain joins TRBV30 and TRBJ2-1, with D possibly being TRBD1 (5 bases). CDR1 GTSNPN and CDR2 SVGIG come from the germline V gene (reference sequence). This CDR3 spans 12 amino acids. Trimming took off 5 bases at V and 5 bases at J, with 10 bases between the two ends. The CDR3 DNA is TGTGCCTGGGGCAGGGCCCACAATGAGCAGTTCTTC. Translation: CAWGRAHNEQFF.

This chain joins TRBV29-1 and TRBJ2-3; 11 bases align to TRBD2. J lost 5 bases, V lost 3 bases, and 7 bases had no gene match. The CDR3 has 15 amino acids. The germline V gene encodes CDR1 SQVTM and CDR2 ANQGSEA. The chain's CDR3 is CSVDIAGGPGDTQYF. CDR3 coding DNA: TGCAGCGTTGACATAGCGGGAGGGCCTGGAGATACGCAGTATTTT.

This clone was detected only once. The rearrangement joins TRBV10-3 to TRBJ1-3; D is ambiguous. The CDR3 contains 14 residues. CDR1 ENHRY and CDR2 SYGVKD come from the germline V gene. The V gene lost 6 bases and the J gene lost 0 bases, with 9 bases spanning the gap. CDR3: CAIRPDDSGNTIYF. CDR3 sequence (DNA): TGTGCCATCAGGCCGGACGACTCTGGAAACACCATATATTTT.

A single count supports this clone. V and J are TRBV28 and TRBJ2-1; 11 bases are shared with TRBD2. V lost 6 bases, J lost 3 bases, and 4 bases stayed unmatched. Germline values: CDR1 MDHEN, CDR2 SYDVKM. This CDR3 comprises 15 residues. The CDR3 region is CASSQGLAGYNEQFF. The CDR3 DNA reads TGTGCCAGCAGCCAAGGACTAGCGGGCTACAATGAGCAGTTCTTC.

The CDR3 region is CASSPVGGNYGYTF. CDR3 sequence (DNA): TGCGCCAGCAGCCCGGTGGGGGGGAACTATGGCTACACCTTC. This chain uses TRBV5-1 with TRBJ1-2; a weak D match, TRBD1 (5 bases). Germline loops: CDR1 SGHRS, CDR2 YFSETQ. The CDR3 sequence is 14 residues long. V lost 4 bases to trimming and J lost 2 bases, with 12 bases between them.

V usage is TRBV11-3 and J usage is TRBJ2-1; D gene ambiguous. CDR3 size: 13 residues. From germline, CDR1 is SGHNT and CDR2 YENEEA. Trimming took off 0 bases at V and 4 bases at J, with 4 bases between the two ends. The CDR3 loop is CASSLEGYNEQFF. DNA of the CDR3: TGTGCCAGCAGCTTAGAGGGATACAATGAGCAGTTCTTC.

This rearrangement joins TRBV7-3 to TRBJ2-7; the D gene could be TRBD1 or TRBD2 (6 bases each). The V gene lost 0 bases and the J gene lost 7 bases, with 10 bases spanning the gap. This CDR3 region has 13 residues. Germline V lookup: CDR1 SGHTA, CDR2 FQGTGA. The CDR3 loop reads CASSLTEGGEQYF. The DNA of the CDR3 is TGTGCCAGCAGCTTAACTGAGGGGGGTGAGCAGTACTTC.

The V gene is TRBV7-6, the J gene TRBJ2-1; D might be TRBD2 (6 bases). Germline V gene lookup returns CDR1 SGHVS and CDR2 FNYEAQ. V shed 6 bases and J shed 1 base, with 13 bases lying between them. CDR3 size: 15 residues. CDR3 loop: CASRRLANSYNEQFF. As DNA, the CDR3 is TGTGCCAGCAGACGTCTAGCGAATTCCTACAATGAGCAGTTCTTC. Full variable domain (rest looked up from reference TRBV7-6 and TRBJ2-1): GAGVSQSPRYKVTKRGQDVALRCDPISGHVSLYWYRQALGQGPEFLTYFNYEAQQDKSGLPNDRFSAERPEGSISTLTIQRTEQRDSAMYRCASRRLANSYNEQFFGPGTRLTVL.

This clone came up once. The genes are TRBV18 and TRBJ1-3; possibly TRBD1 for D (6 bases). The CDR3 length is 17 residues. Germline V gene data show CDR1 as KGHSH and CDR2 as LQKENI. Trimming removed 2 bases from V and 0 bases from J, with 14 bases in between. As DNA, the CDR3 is TGTGCCAGCTCACCAGTCGGGGGACAAGACTCTGGAAACACCATATATTTT. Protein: CASSPVGGQDSGNTIYF.

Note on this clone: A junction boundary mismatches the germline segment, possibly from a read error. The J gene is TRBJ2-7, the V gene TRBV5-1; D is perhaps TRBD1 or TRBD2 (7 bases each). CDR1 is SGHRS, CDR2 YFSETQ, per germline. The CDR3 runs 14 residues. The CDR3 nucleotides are TGCGCCAGCACCTTGTCCCGACAGGGAGGGGAGCAGTACTTC. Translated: CASTLSRQGGEQYF.

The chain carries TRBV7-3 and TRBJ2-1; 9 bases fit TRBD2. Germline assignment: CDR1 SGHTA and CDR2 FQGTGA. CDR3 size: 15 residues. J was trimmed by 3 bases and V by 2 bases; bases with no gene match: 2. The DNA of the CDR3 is TGTGCCAGCAGCTTAGGTAGCGGGAGCTACAATGAGCAGTTCTTC. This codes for CASSLGSGSYNEQFF.

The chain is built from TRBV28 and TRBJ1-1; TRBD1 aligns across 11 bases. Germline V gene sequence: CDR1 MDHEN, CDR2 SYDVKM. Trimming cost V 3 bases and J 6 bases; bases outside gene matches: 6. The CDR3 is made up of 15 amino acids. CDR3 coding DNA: TGTGCCAGCAGTTTTCCCGGGACAGGGGGAGCTGAAGCTTTCTTT. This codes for CASSFPGTGGAEAFF.